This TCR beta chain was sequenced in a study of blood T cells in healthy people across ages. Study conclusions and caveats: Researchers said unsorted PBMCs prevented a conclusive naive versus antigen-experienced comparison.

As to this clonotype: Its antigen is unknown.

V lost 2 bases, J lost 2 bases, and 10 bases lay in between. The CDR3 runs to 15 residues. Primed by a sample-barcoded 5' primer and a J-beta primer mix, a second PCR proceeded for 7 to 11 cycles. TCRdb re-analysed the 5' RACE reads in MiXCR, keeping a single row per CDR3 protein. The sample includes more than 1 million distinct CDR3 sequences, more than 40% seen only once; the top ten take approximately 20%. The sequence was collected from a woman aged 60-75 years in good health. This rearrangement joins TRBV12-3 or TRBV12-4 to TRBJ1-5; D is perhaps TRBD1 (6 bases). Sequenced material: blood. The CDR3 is CASSLTGPGNQPQHF. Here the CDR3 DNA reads TGTGCCAGCAGTTTAACAGGGCCGGGCAATCAGCCCCAGCATTTT.